The 22 T cell receptor beta chains below come from one sample, sequenced in a study of cytotoxic CD8 clonotypes in ibrutinib-treated CLL. The table came from immunoSEQ multiplex PCR; TCRdb's copy has only in-frame clones and leaves some out. Of 30,000 to 35,000 clones listed, roughly three quarters are singletons. This specimen was PBMCs, taken before ibrutinib treatment. All receptors come from a human donor with chronic lymphocytic leukemia.

The chain recombines TRBV5-1 with TRBJ2-4; 9 nucleotides line up with TRBD1. With 4 bases clipped from V and 8 bases from J, the junction kept 7 bases outside the gene matches. The CDR3 loop spans 14 amino acids. The V gene's germline CDR1 is SGHRS and CDR2 YFSETQ. DNA of the CDR3: TGCGCCAGCAGCCCGGGACAGGGATGGGACATTCAGTACTTC. Amino acids: CASSPGQGWDIQYF. Complete variable domain (other parts from reference TRBV5-1 and TRBJ2-4): KAGVTQTPRYLIKTRGQQVTLSCSPISGHRSVSWYQQTPGQGLQFLFEYFSETQRNKGNFPGRFSGRQFSNSRSEMNVSTLELGDSALYLCASSPGQGWDIQYFGAGTRLSVL.

This clone has a handful of counts. This rearrangement joins TRBV6-1 to TRBJ1-1; 7 bases agree with TRBD1. Germline V lookup: CDR1 MNHNS, CDR2 SASEGT. V lost 6 bases, J lost 3 bases, and 7 bases stayed unmatched. The CDR3 is 14 amino acids. The CDR3 coding sequence is TGTGCCAGCAGAGCCGGGACAGTATACACTGAAGCTTTCTTT. It translates to CASRAGTVYTEAFF.

The chain combines TRBV18 with TRBJ2-7; a possible D gene is TRBD2 (5 bases). This CDR3 has 16 amino acids. Germline-derived CDR1 and CDR2 are KGHSH and LQKENI. V was cut by 3 bases and J by 0 bases, with 15 bases left in between. The CDR3 loop is CASSPKREGSSYEQYF. The CDR3 region has the DNA TGTGCCAGCTCACCGAAGCGAGAAGGGAGCTCCTACGAGCAGTACTTC. Based on the CDR3 plus reference TRBV18 and TRBJ2-7, the full variable domain is NAGVMQNPRHLVRRRGQEARLRCSPMKGHSHVYWYRQLPEEGLKFMVYLQKENIIDESGMPKERFSAEFPKEGPSILRIQQVVRGDSAAYFCASSPKREGSSYEQYFGPGTRLTVT.

The J gene is TRBJ1-1, the V gene TRBV18; perhaps TRBD1 as D (5 bases). V was trimmed by 5 bases and J by 3 bases, leaving 13 bases between them. Germline CDR1 reads KGHSH; CDR2 reads LQKENI. The CDR3 has 14 amino acids. In DNA, the CDR3 is TGTGCCAGCTCAGGACTCAGAGGGGACACTGAAGCTTTCTTT. It specifies CASSGLRGDTEAFF. The variable domain in full, with the rest retrieved from reference TRBV18 and TRBJ1-1, is NAGVMQNPRHLVRRRGQEARLRCSPMKGHSHVYWYRQLPEEGLKFMVYLQKENIIDESGMPKERFSAEFPKEGPSILRIQQVVRGDSAAYFCASSGLRGDTEAFFGQGTRLTVV.

The V call is TRBV18, the J call TRBJ2-5; the D is unclear. This CDR3 is 12 amino acids long. Trimming cost V 2 bases and J 5 bases, with 6 bases left between them. Germline V gene data show CDR1 as KGHSH and CDR2 as LQKENI. The CDR3 sequence is CASSPVRETQYF. In nucleotides, the CDR3 is TGTGCCAGCTCACCAGTACGGGAGACCCAGTACTTC.

The chain is built from TRBV30 and TRBJ1-1, with D maybe TRBD1 (6 bases). Germline assignment: CDR1 GTSNPN and CDR2 SVGIG (reference sequence). V lost 4 bases, J lost 5 bases, and 14 bases lay in between. This CDR3 is built from 13 residues. The CDR3 loop reads CAWIRQGITEAFF. DNA of the CDR3: TGTGCCTGGATACGGCAGGGGATTACTGAAGCTTTCTTT. Combining the CDR3 with reference TRBV30 and TRBJ1-1 gives the whole variable domain SQTIHQWPATLVQPVGSPLSLECTVEGTSNPNLYWYRQAAGRGLQLLFYSVGIGQISSEVPQNLSASRPQDRQFILSSKKLLLSDSGFYLCAWIRQGITEAFFGQGTRLTVV.

This chain uses TRBV6-5 with TRBJ1-5; D gene unclear. This CDR3 spans 13 amino acids. The V and J ends lost 5 bases and 9 bases respectively, with 14 bases between them. Germline V gives CDR1 MNHEY, CDR2 SVGAGI. The CDR3 nucleotides are TGTGCCAGCAGTCCCCGAAATAACCCGCCCCAGCATTTT. This codes for CASSPRNNPPQHF.

The chain employs TRBV6-1 and TRBJ2-2, with 10 bases that match TRBD2. The V and J ends lost 8 bases and 3 bases, in that order; junction bases with no gene match: 6. There are 15 residues in the CDR3. CDR1 and CDR2 (germline): MNHNS, SASEGT. CDR3 sequence: CASRRTSGHTGELFF. DNA of the CDR3: TGTGCCAGCCGACGGACTAGCGGACACACCGGGGAGCTGTTTTTT.

V and J are TRBV19 and TRBJ2-3; either TRBD1 or TRBD2 may supply D (6 bases each). CDR3 length equals 14 residues. Germline lookup yields CDR1 LNHDA and CDR2 SQIVND (reference sequence). Trimming left V 7 bases short and J 4 bases short, with 15 bases between. Here the CDR3 reads CASTDGGPPDTQYF. CDR3 in DNA: TGTGCCAGTACAGACGGGGGCCCCCCAGATACGCAGTATTTT.

The rearrangement links TRBV5-1 to TRBJ2-5; 8 bases line up with TRBD1. The J segment lost 7 bases and the V segment lost 0 bases, leaving 2 bases of the junction unmatched. The CDR3 loop spans 13 amino acids. Germline V CDR1 and CDR2: SGHRS, YFSETQ. This CDR3 reads CASSLAGQATQYF. The CDR3 DNA is TGCGCCAGCAGCTTGGCGGGACAGGCGACCCAGTACTTC.

V usage is TRBV11-2 and J usage is TRBJ2-6; D perhaps matches TRBD1 (6 bases). The V end lost 2 bases, the J end lost 0 bases, and 11 bases lay between the germline ends. CDR1 and CDR2 (germline): SGHAT, FQNNGV. The CDR3 extends over 17 amino acids. The CDR3, as DNA: TGTGCCAGCAGCTTAACAGGGACGGTCTCTGGGGCCAACGTCCTGACTTTC. This gives the protein CASSLTGTVSGANVLTF.

The chain joins TRBV7-6 to TRBJ2-7; possible D gene TRBD1, 6 bases. CDR3 length: 16 amino acids. V lost 5 bases, J lost 1 base, and 18 bases lay in between. Germline V gene lookup returns CDR1 SGHVS and CDR2 FNYEAQ. CDR3 residues: CASSVNRDTGSYEQYF. The CDR3 DNA is TGTGCCAGCAGCGTGAACCGGGACACCGGATCCTACGAGCAGTACTTC. The variable domain in full, completed from reference TRBV7-6 and TRBJ2-7, reads GAGVSQSPRYKVTKRGQDVALRCDPISGHVSLYWYRQALGQGPEFLTYFNYEAQQDKSGLPNDRFSAERPEGSISTLTIQRTEQRDSAMYRCASSVNRDTGSYEQYFGPGTRLTVT.

The V and J genes are TRBV4-1 and TRBJ1-4; D might be TRBD1 (6 bases). Germline lookup yields CDR1 MGHRA and CDR2 YSYEKL. The CDR3 is made up of 16 amino acids. Trimming took 7 bases from V and 4 from J, leaving 19 bases between them. Here the CDR3 DNA reads TGCGCCAGCAAGAGACAGGTGCTATCGGTTAATGAAAAACTGTTTTTT. This sequence encodes CASKRQVLSVNEKLFF.

The chain uses TRBV6-4 and TRBJ1-2; a weak D match, TRBD1 (6 bases). The CDR3 runs 15 residues. In germline, CDR1 is MRHNA, CDR2 SNTAGT. The V and J ends lost 0 bases and 5 bases respectively, with 13 bases between them. The CDR3 loop reads CASSDSGLGTYGYTF. As DNA, the CDR3 is TGTGCCAGCAGTGACTCTGGTTTAGGGACATATGGCTACACCTTC.

The V gene is TRBV7-2, the J gene TRBJ2-2; 8 bases align to TRBD1. Per the germline V gene, CDR1 is SGHTA and CDR2 is FQGNSA. V shed 4 bases and J 5 bases; nucleotides not matched to a gene: 9. This CDR3 comprises 16 residues. The DNA of the CDR3 is TGTGCCAGCAGCTCCATAATGACAGGGGTAACCGGGGAGCTGTTTTTT. It translates to CASSSIMTGVTGELFF.

CDR3 sequence reads: CATRGVYSTDTQYF. The CDR3 DNA is TGCGCCACCAGAGGGGTTTATTCGACAGATACGCAGTATTTT. The rearrangement joins TRBV5-1 to TRBJ2-3; the D gene could be TRBD1 or TRBD2 (5 bases each). Germline lookup yields CDR1 SGHRS and CDR2 YFSETQ. Trimming removed 9 bases at V and 3 bases at J, with 17 bases between. CDR3 length: 14 residues. Together with reference TRBV5-1 and TRBJ2-3, the CDR3 gives the full variable domain: KAGVTQTPRYLIKTRGQQVTLSCSPISGHRSVSWYQQTPGQGLQFLFEYFSETQRNKGNFPGRFSGRQFSNSRSEMNVSTLELGDSALYLCATRGVYSTDTQYFGPGTRLTVL.

This clone has only a few counts. The J gene is TRBJ2-1, the V gene TRBV7-9, with D tentatively TRBD1 (6 bases). CDR3 length: 8 amino acids. V was shortened by 11 bases and J by 10 bases, with 6 bases between the two germline ends. The germline CDR1 and CDR2 sequences are SEHNR and FQNEAQ (reference sequence). The CDR3 sequence is CAQGEQFF. DNA of the CDR3: TGTGCCCAGGGGGAGCAGTTCTTC.

The V and J genes are TRBV5-5 and TRBJ2-5, with TRBD1 identical over 7 bases. With 4 bases clipped from V and 0 bases from J, the junction kept 9 bases outside the gene matches. Germline lookup yields CDR1 SGHKS and CDR2 YYEKEE (reference sequence). The length of the CDR3 is 16 residues. CDR3 bases: TGTGCCAGCAGCCCTAGGGGACAGAATAACCAAGAGACCCAGTACTTC. Its protein is CASSPRGQNNQETQYF.

The gene calls are TRBV6-6 and TRBJ2-7; TRBD2 matches at 10 bases. The CDR3 runs 16 residues. V lost 6 bases and J lost 7; bases outside the gene matches: 15. Per the germline V gene, CDR1 is MNHNY and CDR2 is SVGAGI (reference sequence). CDR3 in DNA: TGTGCCAGCAGAGAATGGGGCCTAGCGGGGGATTGGGAGCAGTACTTC. Protein sequence: CASREWGLAGDWEQYF.

The V gene is TRBV7-9, the J gene TRBJ2-7, with 8 bases fitting TRBD1. Per the germline V gene, CDR1 is SEHNR and CDR2 is FQNEAQ (reference sequence). The CDR3 consists of 14 residues. Trimming removed 4 bases from V and 1 base from J; junction bases left unmatched: 3. The CDR3 protein is CASSSGTGSYEQYF. Written as DNA, the CDR3 is TGTGCCAGCAGCTCCGGGACAGGTTCCTACGAGCAGTACTTC.

V is TRBV7-8 and J is TRBJ2-3, with 11 bases matching TRBD2. Germline V gene sequence: CDR1 SGHVS, CDR2 FQNEAQ. Trimming at V came to 1 base and at J to 4 bases, leaving 10 bases not matched to a gene. There are 18 residues in the CDR3. DNA of the CDR3: TGTGCCAGCAGCTTAGATTTCGTAGCGGGGGGGCGGTCAGATACGCAGTATTTT. Protein product: CASSLDFVAGGRSDTQYF.

This rearrangement joins TRBV6-4 to TRBJ2-5, with D tentatively TRBD2 (6 bases). The germline CDR1 and CDR2 sequences are MRHNA and SNTAGT. V was trimmed by 7 bases and J by 5 bases, leaving 26 bases between them. The CDR3 has 17 residues. CDR3 DNA sequence: TGTGCCAGCACATCGACCCCGGTGGCGGGATTGAGGGAGACCCAGTACTTC. This encodes CASTSTPVAGLRETQYF.